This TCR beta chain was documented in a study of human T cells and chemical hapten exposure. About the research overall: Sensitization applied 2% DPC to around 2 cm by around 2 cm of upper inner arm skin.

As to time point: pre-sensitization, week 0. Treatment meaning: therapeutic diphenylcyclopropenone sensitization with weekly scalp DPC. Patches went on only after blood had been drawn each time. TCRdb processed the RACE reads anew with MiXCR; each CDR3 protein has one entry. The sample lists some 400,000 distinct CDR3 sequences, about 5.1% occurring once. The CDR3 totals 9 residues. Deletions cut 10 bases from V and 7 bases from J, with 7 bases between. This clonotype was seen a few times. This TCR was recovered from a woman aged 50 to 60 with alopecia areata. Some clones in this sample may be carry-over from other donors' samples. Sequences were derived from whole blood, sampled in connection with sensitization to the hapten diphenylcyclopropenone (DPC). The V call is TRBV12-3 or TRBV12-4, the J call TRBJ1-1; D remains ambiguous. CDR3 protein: CANWGEAFF. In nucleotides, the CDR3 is TGTGCCAACTGGGGTGAAGCTTTCTTT.